This T cell receptor beta chain is drawn from a study of chemoradiotherapy in HPV16-positive cancers. Study details: A couple of HPV16-positive patients' cells yielded candidate HPV-specific clones and common motifs. General study findings and limits: During treatment, candidate HPV-specific clones and E7-related motifs expanded in tumor.

The CDR3 has 15 residues. Germline CDR1 and CDR2: MNHNS and SASEGT. The V end was cut by 6 bases, the J end by 0 bases, with 12 bases between. Method: immunoSEQ multiplex PCR; TCRdb's copy keeps in-frame clones and lacks some. Among roughly 16,000 clones listed, approximately 75% were seen once. Samples were taken several times over chemoradiotherapy. On this clone itself: Its antigen remains unknown.

The specimen was obtained from a patient who underwent chemoradiotherapy. The source of this sequence is a human donor with HPV-associated anogenital cancer. The chain has TRBV6-1 and TRBJ1-3, with D perhaps matching TRBD1 (6 bases). The DNA for the CDR3 is TGTGCCAGCAGGGAAACAGGGATCTCTGGAAACACCATATATTTT. Its protein product is CASRETGISGNTIYF.